This T cell receptor (beta chain) was recorded in a study of beta chain features in type 1 diabetes. As every portion of the isolated RNA was reverse transcribed, the sequencing read expressed TCRB transcripts. Profiled with immunoSEQ multiplex PCR; TCRdb holds only in-frame clones, not every one. The data show 150,000 to 200,000 clones, about 10% seen once. Study-level findings and limits: Type 1 diabetes patients showed a moderate but significant shortening of TCRB CDR3s in all four CD4+ subsets. The VDJ junctions of type 1 diabetes patients carried fewer insertions and more deletions.

Germline V lookup: CDR1 SGHTA, CDR2 FQGTGA. Trimming pared 1 base from V and 2 bases from J, leaving 7 bases between. The CDR3 consists of 14 residues. About this clone itself: The antigen is not known.

The clonotype was recovered from a woman aged 25 to 39 with type 1 diabetes. The chain has TRBV7-3 and TRBJ2-3; D is uncertain. Sequenced: central memory CD4+ T cells from blood. The CDR3 nucleotides are TGTGCCAGCAGCTTAAACCAGATCACAGATACGCAGTATTTT. Translating it yields CASSLNQITDTQYF.